This T cell receptor (beta chain) came from a study of control samples from healthy donors and cancer patients (dated by TCRdb to about 2020). The method behind the library was the immunoSEQ multiplex PCR assay. TCRdb took over this immuneACCESS table, retaining in-frame rearrangements with V and J assigned. Such tables are incomplete; in checked studies, under half of the missing clones stem from an unresolved V gene, and the remainder is unexplained. This sample gives roughly 55,000 clones in total; roughly 95% of them show up just once. The leading ten clones occupy 1.1% of the sample. Concerning this clone itself: Its antigen has not been determined. One base away there is no much larger clone; base qualities are not given.

The CDR3 spans 15 residues, from the cysteine through the phenylalanine. Just the 45-base CDR3 DNA is kept, in frame starting at base 1. The germline V gene (reference sequence) gives CDR1 as LNHDA and CDR2 as SQIVND. The junction shows trimming of 7 bases on V and 3 bases on J, and the gene matches do not reach 5 bases of it. The TCR comes from a woman between 18 and 29 years old in good health. The rearrangement joined TRBV19 to TRBJ2-2, and 10 junctional nucleotides match TRBD2. Sequenced sample: blood. The DNA reads as follows: TGTGCCAGTACCTTAAGCGGGGGGGACACCGGGGAGCTGTTTTTT. Its coded protein is CASTLSGGDTGELFF.